The rows below give T cell receptor beta chains drawn from one sample of a study of CD8 T cells in ankylosing spondylitis. TCRdb re-analysed the 5' RACE reads in MiXCR, keeping a single row per CDR3 protein. The profile shows about 30,000 distinct CDR3 sequences, nearly 5.5% of them singletons. Source material: blood, either unsorted or a sorted T cell fraction (not recorded which). The receptor source for this set is a female donor with ankylosing spondylitis or in good health (not recorded which). Both conserved end residues are part of each CDR3. D genes are given only for firm matches. Clone sizes are shown as once, few or many counts, or a class when the clone is expanded.

TRBV9	many	.	TRBJ2-1	CASSVGGAGSYNEQFF	TGTGCCAGCAGCGTAGGGGGCGCCGGCTCCTACAATGAGCAGTTCTTC
TRBV9	medium-sized	.	TRBJ2-1	CASSVDRETYNEQFF	TGTGCCAGCAGCGTAGATCGGGAGACCTACAATGAGCAGTTCTTC
TRBV9	many	TRBD1	TRBJ1-2	CASSATGAWGYTF	TGTGCCAGCAGCGCCACAGGGGCCTGGGGCTACACCTTC
TRBV9	many	TRBD2	TRBJ2-1	CASSVGTSGYNEQFF	TGTGCCAGCAGCGTAGGGACTAGCGGCTACAATGAGCAGTTCTTC
TRBV9	many	.	TRBJ2-6	CASSGRHGANVLTF	TGTGCCAGCAGCGGGAGACATGGGGCCAACGTCCTGACTTTC
TRBV9	many	.	TRBJ2-5	CASSSQGTPVTQYF	TGTGCCAGCAGCTCACAGGGAACTCCCGTCACCCAGTACTTC
TRBV9	many	TRBD2	TRBJ2-1	CASSSRRLDETSGYNEQFF	TGTGCCAGCAGCAGCCGTCGACTGGACGAGACTAGCGGATACAATGAGCAGTTCTTC
TRBV9	many	TRBD2	TRBJ2-5	CASSPTSGGTSGETQYF	TGTGCCAGCAGCCCGACTAGCGGGGGGACCTCCGGAGAGACCCAGTACTTC
TRBV9	many	.	TRBJ2-6	CASSPLPTKSSGANVLTF	TGTGCCAGCAGCCCCTTACCAACAAAAAGCTCTGGGGCCAACGTCCTGACTTTC
TRBV9	many	.	TRBJ1-6	CASSGTGEGPLHF	TGTGCCAGCAGCGGCACAGGAGAGGGACCCCTCCACTTT